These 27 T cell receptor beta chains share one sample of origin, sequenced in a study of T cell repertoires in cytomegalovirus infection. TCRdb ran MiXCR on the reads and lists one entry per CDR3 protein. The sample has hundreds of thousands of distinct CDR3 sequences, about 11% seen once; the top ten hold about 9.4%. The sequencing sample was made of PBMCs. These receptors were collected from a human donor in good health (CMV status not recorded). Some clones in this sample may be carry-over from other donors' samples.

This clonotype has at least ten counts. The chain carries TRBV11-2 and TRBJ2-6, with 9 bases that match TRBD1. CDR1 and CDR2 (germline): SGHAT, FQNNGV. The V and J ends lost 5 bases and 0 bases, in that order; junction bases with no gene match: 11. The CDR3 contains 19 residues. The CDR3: CASSPLSRTGVSGANVLTF. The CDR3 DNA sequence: TGTGCCAGCAGCCCCCTCTCGCGGACAGGGGTCTCTGGGGCCAACGTCCTGACTTTC.

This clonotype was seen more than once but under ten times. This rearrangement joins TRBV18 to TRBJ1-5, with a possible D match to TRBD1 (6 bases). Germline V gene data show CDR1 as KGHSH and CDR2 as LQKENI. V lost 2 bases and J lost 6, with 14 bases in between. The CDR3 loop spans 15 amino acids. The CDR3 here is CASSPEQGGGQPQHF. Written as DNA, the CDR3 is TGTGCCAGCTCACCAGAACAGGGAGGGGGTCAGCCCCAGCATTTT.

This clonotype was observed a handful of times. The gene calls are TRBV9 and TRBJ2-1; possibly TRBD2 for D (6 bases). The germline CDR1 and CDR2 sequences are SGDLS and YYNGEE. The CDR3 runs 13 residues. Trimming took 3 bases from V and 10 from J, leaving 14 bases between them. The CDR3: CASSGVMGGEQFF. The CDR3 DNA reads TGTGCCAGCAGCGGAGTTATGGGAGGCGAGCAGTTCTTC.

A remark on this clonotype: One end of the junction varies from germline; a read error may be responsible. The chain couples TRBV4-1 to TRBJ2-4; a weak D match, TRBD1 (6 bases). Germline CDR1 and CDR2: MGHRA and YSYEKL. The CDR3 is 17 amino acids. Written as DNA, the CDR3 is TGCGCCAGCAGGCAAGTGGGGCCGAAACAGGGTGTAAACATTCAGTACTTC. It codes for CASRQVGPKQGVNIQYF.

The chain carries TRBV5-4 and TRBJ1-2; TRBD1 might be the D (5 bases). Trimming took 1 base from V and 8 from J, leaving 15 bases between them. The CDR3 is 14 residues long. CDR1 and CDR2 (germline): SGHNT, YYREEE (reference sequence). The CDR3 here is CASSLILTEGGYTF. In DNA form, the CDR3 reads TGTGCCAGCAGCTTGATACTCACCGAGGGGGGCTACACCTTC.

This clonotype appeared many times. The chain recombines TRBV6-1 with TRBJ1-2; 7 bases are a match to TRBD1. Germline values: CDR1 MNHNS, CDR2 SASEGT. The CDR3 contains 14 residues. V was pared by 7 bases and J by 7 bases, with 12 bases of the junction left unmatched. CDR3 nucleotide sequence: TGTGCCAGCATAGGTCCAGGGGGGCTTGGTGGCTACACCTTC. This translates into CASIGPGGLGGYTF.

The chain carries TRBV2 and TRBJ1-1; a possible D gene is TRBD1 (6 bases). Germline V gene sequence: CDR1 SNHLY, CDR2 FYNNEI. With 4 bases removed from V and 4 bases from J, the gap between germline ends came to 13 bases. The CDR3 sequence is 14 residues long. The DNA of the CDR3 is TGTGCCAGCAGTGCCTCACAGGGAGTCACTGAAGCTTTCTTT. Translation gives CASSASQGVTEAFF.

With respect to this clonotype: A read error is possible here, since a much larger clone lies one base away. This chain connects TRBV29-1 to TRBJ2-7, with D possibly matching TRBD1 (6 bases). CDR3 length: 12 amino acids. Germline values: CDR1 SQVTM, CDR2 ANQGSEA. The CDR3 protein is CSVEGAGDEQYF. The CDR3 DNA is TGCAGCGTGGAAGGTGCAGGGGACGAGCAGTACTTC.

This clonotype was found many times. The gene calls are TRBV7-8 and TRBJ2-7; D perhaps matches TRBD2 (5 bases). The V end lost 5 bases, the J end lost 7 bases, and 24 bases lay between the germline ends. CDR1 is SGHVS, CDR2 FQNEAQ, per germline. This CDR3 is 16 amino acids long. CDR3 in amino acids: CASSQSRPGPREEQYF. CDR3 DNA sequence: TGTGCCAGCAGCCAATCACGACCGGGTCCCCGGGAAGAGCAGTACTTC.

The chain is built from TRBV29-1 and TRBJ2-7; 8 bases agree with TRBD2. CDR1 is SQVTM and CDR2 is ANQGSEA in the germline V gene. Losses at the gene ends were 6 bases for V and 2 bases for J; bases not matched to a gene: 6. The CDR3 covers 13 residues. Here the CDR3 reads CSVNGGGTYEQYF. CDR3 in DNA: TGCAGCGTCAACGGGGGGGGGACCTACGAGCAGTACTTC.

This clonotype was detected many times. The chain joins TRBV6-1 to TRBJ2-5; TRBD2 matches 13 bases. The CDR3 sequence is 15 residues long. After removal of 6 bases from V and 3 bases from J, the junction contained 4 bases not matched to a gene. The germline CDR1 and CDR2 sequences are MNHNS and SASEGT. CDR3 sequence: CASSPGLAGEETQYF. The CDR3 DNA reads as TGTGCCAGCAGCCCCGGACTAGCGGGAGAAGAGACCCAGTACTTC.

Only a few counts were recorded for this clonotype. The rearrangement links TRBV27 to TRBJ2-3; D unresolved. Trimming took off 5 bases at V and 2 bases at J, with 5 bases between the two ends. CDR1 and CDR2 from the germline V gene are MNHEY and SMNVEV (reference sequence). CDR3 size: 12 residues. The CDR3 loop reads CASSDATDTQYF. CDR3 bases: TGTGCCAGCAGTGATGCCACAGATACGCAGTATTTT.

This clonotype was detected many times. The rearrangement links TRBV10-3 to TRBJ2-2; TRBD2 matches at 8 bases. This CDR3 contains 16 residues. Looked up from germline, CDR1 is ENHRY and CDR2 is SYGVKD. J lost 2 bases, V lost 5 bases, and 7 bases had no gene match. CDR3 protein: CAISNPGTSNTGELFF. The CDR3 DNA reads TGTGCCATCAGTAATCCCGGGACTAGTAACACCGGGGAGCTGTTTTTT.

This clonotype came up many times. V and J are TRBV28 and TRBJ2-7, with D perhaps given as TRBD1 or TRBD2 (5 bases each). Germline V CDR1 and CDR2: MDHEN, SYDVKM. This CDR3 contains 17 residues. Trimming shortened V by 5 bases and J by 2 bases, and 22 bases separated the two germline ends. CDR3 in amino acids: CASSLLRGRQPPYEQYF. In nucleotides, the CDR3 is TGTGCCAGCAGTCTCCTACGGGGTCGACAGCCACCCTACGAGCAGTACTTC.

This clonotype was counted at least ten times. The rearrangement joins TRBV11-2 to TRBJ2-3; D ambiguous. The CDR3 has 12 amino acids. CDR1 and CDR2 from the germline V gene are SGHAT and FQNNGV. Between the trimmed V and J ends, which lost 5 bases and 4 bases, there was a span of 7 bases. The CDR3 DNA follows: TGTGCCAGCAGCCCCCAGGCAGATACGCAGTATTTT. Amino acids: CASSPQADTQYF.

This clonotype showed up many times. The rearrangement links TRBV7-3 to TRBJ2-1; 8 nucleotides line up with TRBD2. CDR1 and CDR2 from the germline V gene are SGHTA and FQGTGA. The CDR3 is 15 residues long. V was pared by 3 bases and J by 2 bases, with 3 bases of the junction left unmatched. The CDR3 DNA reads TGTGCCAGCAGCTTTAGCGGGGTTACCTACAATGAGCAGTTCTTC. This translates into CASSFSGVTYNEQFF.

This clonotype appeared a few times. The CDR3 sequence is CASSIDEAQSSYNEQFF. The CDR3 coding sequence is TGTGCCAGTAGTATAGACGAGGCCCAGAGCTCCTACAATGAGCAGTTCTTC. V usage is TRBV19 and J usage is TRBJ2-1; unclear D gene. Germline CDR1 LNHDA, CDR2 SQIVND (reference sequence). V shed 0 bases and J shed 0 bases, with 12 bases lying between them. This CDR3 comprises 17 residues.

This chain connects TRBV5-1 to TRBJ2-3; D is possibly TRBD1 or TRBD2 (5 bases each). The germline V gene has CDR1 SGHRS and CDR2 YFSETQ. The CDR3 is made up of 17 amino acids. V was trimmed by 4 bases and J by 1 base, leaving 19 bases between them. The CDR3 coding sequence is TGCGCCAGCAGCCCTGGAGCAGGGTTGAGGGGCACAGATACGCAGTATTTT. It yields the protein CASSPGAGLRGTDTQYF.

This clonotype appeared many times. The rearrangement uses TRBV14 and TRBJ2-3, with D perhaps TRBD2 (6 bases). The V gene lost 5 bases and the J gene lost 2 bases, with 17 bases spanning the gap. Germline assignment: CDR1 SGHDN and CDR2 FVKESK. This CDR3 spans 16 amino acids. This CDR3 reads CASSSGDLLFTDTQYF. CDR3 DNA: TGTGCCAGCAGCTCGGGGGACCTACTATTCACAGATACGCAGTATTTT.

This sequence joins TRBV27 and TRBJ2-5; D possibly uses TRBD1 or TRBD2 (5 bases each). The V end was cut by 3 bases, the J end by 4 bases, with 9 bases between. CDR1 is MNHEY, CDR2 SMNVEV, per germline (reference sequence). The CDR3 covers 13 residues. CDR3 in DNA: TGTGCCAGCAGTTTGTTTGGGGGAGAGACCCAGTACTTC. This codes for CASSLFGGETQYF.

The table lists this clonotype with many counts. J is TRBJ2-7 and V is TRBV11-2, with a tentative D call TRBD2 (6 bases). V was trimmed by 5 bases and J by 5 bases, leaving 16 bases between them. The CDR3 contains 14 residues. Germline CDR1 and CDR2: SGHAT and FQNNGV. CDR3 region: CASSSSGRSDEQYF. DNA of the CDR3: TGTGCCAGCAGCAGCTCAGGGAGGAGCGACGAGCAGTACTTC. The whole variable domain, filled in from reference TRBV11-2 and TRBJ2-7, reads EAGVAQSPRYKIIEKRQSVAFWCNPISGHATLYWYQQILGQGPKLLIQFQNNGVVDDSQLPKDRFSAERLKGVDSTLKIQPAKLEDSAVYLCASSSSGRSDEQYFGPGTRLTVT.

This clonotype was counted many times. In nucleotides, the CDR3 is TGTGCCAGCAGTTTATTGCCAGGGGCTGGGGCCAACGTCCTGACTTTC. Its translation: CASSLLPGAGANVLTF. The genes are TRBV28 and TRBJ2-6, with D possibly TRBD1 on 6 matching bases. V lost 1 base, J lost 2 bases, and 9 bases lay in between. The CDR3 has 16 residues. Germline CDR1 is MDHEN and CDR2 is SYDVKM. The full variable domain, with the rest looked up from reference TRBV28 and TRBJ2-6, is DVKVTQSSRYLVKRTGEKVFLECVQDMDHENMFWYRQDPGLGLRLIYFSYDVKMKEKGDIPEGYSVSREKKERFSLILESASTNQTSMYLCASSLLPGAGANVLTFGAGSRLTVL.

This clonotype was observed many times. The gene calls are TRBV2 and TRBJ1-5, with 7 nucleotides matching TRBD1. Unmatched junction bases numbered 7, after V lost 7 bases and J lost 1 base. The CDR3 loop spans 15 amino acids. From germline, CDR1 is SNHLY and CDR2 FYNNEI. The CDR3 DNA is TGTGCCAGCAACATCGAGGGGGCAAGCAATCAGCCCCAGCATTTT. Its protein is CASNIEGASNQPQHF.

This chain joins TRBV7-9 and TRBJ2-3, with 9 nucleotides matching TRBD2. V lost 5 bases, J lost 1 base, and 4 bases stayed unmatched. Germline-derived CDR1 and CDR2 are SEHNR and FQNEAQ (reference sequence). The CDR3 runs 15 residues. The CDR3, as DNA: TGTGCCAGCAGCCCTCAGCGGGGGGGCACAGATACGCAGTATTTT. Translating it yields CASSPQRGGTDTQYF.

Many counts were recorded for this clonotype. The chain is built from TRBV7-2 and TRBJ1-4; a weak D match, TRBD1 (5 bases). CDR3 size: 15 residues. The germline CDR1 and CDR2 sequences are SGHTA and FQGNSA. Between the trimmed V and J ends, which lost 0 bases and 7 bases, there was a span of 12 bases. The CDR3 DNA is TGTGCCAGCAGCTTAGCTCAGGGAGTGGTTGAAAAACTGTTTTTT. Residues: CASSLAQGVVEKLFF.

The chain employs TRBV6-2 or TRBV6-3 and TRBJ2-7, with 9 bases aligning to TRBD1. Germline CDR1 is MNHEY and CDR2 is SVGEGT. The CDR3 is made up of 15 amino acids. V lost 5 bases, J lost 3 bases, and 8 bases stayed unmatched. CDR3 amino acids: CASSHAGTGYYEQYF. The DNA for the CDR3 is TGTGCCAGCAGTCACGCCGGGACAGGGTACTACGAGCAGTACTTC.

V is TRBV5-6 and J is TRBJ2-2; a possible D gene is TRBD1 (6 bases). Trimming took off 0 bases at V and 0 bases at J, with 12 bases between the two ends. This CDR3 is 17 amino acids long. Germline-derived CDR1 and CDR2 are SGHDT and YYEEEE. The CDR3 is CASSLGGRGANTGELFF. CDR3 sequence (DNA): TGTGCCAGCAGCTTGGGTGGCAGGGGCGCGAACACCGGGGAGCTGTTTTTT.